Detailed here is one TCR beta chain. The sample is drawn from a study of blood T cell repertoires in COVID-19. Study as a whole: PBMCs, B-cell-depleted T cells, or T cells were the source of the cDNA or gDNA that made up the material.

The Seattle patients joined while their infection was active and were tracked longitudinally afterward. In the authors' workflow: Amplification of reference gene primers provided the estimated nucleated cell counts. Libraries were prepared by immunoSEQ multiplex PCR; TCRdb keeps only in-frame clonotypes and omits some of them. Clonal size and the V and J genes are those of that table, whereas D and trimming came from the DNA. This sample carries hundreds of thousands of clones, roughly 90% of them seen once, and the ten largest clones take about 10%. The CDR3 is 15 residues long. Between the trimmed V and J ends, which lost 5 bases and 2 bases, there was a span of 16 bases. CDR1 and CDR2 from the germline V gene are SGHVS and FNYEAQ.

Sequenced: peripheral blood. The chain couples TRBV7-6 to TRBJ2-7; D possibly corresponds to TRBD2 (5 bases). This receptor was obtained from a woman aged 30 to 39 with COVID-19, enrolled during active disease. The DNA of the CDR3 is TGTGCCAGCAGCCCGGGGTGGCCCAGTCCCTACGAGCAGTACTTC. Amino acid sequence: CASSPGWPSPYEQYF.